This record looks at one T cell receptor (beta chain) sequence and its context. Its antigen is still unknown. The entry originates in a study of T cells in tuberculosis. For the study at large: T cells were selected with CD1B tetramers loaded with glucose monomycolate. A South African cohort included IGRA-negative adolescents, latently infected IGRA-positive adolescents and adults with active tuberculosis. General study findings and limits: The TCR-beta difference was not significant; alpha differences partly reflected length.

Using immunoSEQ multiplex PCR, the repertoire was profiled, and TCRdb retains in-frame clones only, with some absent. The table includes 40,000 to 45,000 clones, more than 90% detected once. V shed 1 base and J shed 4 bases, with 11 bases lying between them. The CDR3 is 15 residues long. CDR1 is MNHEY and CDR2 is SMNVEV in the germline V gene (reference sequence). V usage is TRBV27 and J usage is TRBJ1-5; D is uncertain. Material: PBMCs. This clonotype was sampled from a donor aged 5-35 years with latent tuberculosis or without tuberculosis infection. CDR3 DNA sequence: TGTGCCAGCAGTTTATACGGGAAAGGAAATCAGCCCCAGCATTTT. Protein sequence: CASSLYGKGNQPQHF.